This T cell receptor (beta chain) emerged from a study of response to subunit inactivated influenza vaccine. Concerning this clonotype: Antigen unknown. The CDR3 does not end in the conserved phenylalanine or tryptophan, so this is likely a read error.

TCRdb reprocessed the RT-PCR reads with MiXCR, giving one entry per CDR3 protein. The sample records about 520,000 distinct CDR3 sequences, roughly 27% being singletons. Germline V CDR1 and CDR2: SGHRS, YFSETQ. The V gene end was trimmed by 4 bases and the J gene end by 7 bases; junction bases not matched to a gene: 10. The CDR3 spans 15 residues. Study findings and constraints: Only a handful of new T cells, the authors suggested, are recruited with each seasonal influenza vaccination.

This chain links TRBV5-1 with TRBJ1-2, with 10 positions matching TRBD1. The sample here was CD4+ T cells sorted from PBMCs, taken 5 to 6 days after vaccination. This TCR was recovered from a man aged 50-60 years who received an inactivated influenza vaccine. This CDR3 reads CASSAGTGEVFGYTS. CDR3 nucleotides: TGCGCCAGCAGCGCCGGGACAGGGGAAGTCTTTGGCTACACCTCC.